This T cell receptor beta chain derives from a study of long-term antiretroviral therapy in people with HIV. The assay used was immunoSEQ (version v3.0), run at survey level. Sequenced by immunoSEQ multiplex PCR; TCRdb stores in-frame clones only, minus some. The sample records 25,000 to 30,000 clones, around 83% being singletons. Post-ART PBMC samples numbered at least two per donor, and pre-ART ones at least one. Before they underwent DNA extraction, samples held about 1-10 million cryopreserved PBMC. Here the sequenced sample was unsorted PBMCs, taken roughly 2.6 years after starting antiretroviral therapy. The TCR was taken from a man aged 40-49 years with HIV.

The CDR3 region is CASSPKITFSYEQYF. In DNA, the CDR3 is TGTGCCAGTAGTCCCAAGATCACGTTCTCCTACGAGCAGTACTTC. The chain is built from TRBV19 and TRBJ2-7; D call uncertain. This CDR3 contains 15 residues. The V gene's germline CDR1 is LNHDA and CDR2 SQIVND (reference sequence). V dropped 5 bases and J dropped 0 bases, with 14 bases sitting between them.